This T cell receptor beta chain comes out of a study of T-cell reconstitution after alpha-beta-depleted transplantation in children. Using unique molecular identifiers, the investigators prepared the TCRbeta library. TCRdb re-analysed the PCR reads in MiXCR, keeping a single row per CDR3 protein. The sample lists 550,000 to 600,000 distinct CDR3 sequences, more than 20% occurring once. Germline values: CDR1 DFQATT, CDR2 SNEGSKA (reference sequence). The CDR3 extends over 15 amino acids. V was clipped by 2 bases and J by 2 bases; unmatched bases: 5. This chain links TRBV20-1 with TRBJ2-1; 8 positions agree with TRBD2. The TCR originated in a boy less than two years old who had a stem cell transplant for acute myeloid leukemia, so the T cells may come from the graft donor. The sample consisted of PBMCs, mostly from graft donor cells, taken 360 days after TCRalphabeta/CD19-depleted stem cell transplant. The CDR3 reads CSARRAGGPYNEQFF. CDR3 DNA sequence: TGCAGTGCTAGAAGGGCGGGGGGTCCCTACAATGAGCAGTTCTTC.